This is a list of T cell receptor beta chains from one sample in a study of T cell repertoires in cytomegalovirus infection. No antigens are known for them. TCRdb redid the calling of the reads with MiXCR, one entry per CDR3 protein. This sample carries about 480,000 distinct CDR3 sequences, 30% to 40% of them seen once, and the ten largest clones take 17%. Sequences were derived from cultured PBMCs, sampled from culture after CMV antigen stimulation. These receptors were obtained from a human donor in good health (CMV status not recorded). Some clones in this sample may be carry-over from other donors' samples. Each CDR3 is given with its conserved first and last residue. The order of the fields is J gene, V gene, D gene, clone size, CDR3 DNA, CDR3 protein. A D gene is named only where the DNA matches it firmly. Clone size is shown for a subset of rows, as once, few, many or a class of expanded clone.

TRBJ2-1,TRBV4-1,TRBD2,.,TGCGCCAGCAGCCTCTTCCCCGGGACTAGCGCGAAGGATGAGCAGTTCTTC,CASSLFPGTSAKDEQFF
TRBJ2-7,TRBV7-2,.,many,TGTGCCAGTAAAGTGAGGGGCTCCTACGAGCAGTACTTC,CASKVRGSYEQYF
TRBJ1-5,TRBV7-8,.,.,TGTGCCAGCAGCTCCCAGTCAGGCAGGGCTGATAGCAATCAGCCCCAGCATTTT,CASSSQSGRADSNQPQHF
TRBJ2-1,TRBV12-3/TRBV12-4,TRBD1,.,TGTGCCAGCAGGCTTACATCGGGACAGGGGGCGCTTGAGCAGTTCTTC,CASRLTSGQGALEQFF
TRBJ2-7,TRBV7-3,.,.,TGTGCCAGCAGCCGGACTAAAAACTACGAGCAGTACTTC,CASSRTKNYEQYF
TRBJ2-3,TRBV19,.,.,TGTGCCAGTCTCGCCTATAGCACAGATACGCAGTATTTT,CASLAYSTDTQYF
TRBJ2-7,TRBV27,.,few,TGTGCCAGCAGTGGGTTAGCGACAGCCTACGAGCAGTACTTC,CASSGLATAYEQYF
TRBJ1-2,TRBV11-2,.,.,TGTGCCAGCAGGGCGCTAGGGGTGGGCGGCTACACCTTC,CASRALGVGGYTF
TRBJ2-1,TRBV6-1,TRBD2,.,TGTGCCAGCAGTTCTGGGCTAGCGGGAAGGGTTGGTGAGCAGTTCTTC,CASSSGLAGRVGEQFF
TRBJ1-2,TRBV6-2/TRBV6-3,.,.,TGTGCCAGCGGGCCCCAGGGCGCGCGGTACTATGGCTACACCTTC,CASGPQGARYYGYTF
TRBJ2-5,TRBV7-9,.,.,TGTGCCAGCAGCGCAGGGGTTAGAGAGACCCAGTACTTC,CASSAGVRETQYF
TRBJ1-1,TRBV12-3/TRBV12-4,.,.,TGTGCCAGCAGTTTTGGGGAAGTGAACACTGAAGCTTTCTTT,CASSFGEVNTEAFF
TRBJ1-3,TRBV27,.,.,TGTGCCAGCTCCCCTGCAGGCAGGCGGACCATATATTTT,CASSPAGRRTIYF
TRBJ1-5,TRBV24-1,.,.,TGTGCCACCGGGGGGAGAGACAGCAATCAGCCCCAGCATTTT,CATGGRDSNQPQHF
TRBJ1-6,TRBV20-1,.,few,TGCAGTGCTAGAGTCCCCTATAATTCACCCCTCCACTTT,CSARVPYNSPLHF
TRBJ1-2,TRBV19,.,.,TGTGCCAGTAGCCCCGGAAGACAGTCCCAGGGCTACACCTTC,CASSPGRQSQGYTF
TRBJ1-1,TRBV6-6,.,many,TGTGCCAGCATATTCCGGGAAAGGGCTGAAGCTTTCTTT,CASIFRERAEAFF
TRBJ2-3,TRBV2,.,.,TGTGCCAGCAGCCTCCACGGAATAGCGACAGATACGCAGTATTTT,CASSLHGIATDTQYF
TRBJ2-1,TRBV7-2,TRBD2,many,TGTGCCAGCAGCTTAGGCCTCCGACTAGCGGGAGGGAACAATGAGCAGTTCTTC,CASSLGLRLAGGNNEQFF
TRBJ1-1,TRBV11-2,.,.,TGTGCCAGCTCTAGGGGTTGGGCGAACACTGAAGCTTTCTTT,CASSRGWANTEAFF
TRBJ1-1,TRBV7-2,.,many,TGTGCCAGCAGTACCGACAGAGAGAACACTGAAGCTTTCTTT,CASSTDRENTEAFF